This TCR beta chain was recorded in a study of T cell repertoires in cytomegalovirus infection (dated by TCRdb to the late 2010s). Some background on the complete study: The HLA type of each donor mattered for the analysis, because public TCR beta signatures pointed to carriage of CMV infection along with the matching HLA type.

For sequencing, an Illumina HiSeq 1500 was employed. TCRdb trimmed public reads at Q25 via fastp, called clones via MiXCR and kept in-frame beta chains. Every CDR3 protein is listed once, alongside the most common genes and DNA of its rows. This sample is represented by about 320,000 distinct CDR3 sequences; 9% to 9.5% of them were singletons. 3.5% to 4.5% of the sample is taken by the ten largest. At least ten counts were recorded for this clonotype. Its cognate antigen has yet to be identified. Qualities for individual bases were not recorded, and no much larger clone is one base off. V has 5 bases trimmed and J has 4 bases trimmed; junction bases matching no gene number 6. Per the germline V gene, SGHTA is the CDR1 and FQGNSA is the CDR2. The CDR3 starts with the cysteine, ends with the phenylalanine, and has 15 residues. Only the CDR3 DNA stays, 45 bases, in frame from base 1. Points the paper makes about the study in general: Cumulative frequency of public TCR beta family members discriminated carriers of CMV infection plus the relevant HLA type in this cohort and an independent approximately 340-donor cohort. The ex vivo response was dominated by HLA-C-restricted CMV-specific TCR beta clonotypes, which also provided the single most frequent clonotype in two of eight donors.

This TCR was sampled from a human donor in good health (CMV status not recorded). Some clones in this sample may be carry-over from other donors' samples. The V and J segments used are TRBV7-2 and TRBJ1-5; 9 of the junction bases match TRBD1. Sequenced input: PBMCs. The CDR3 is CASSTRQGGNQPQHF. The bases are TGTGCCAGCAGCACCCGACAGGGGGGGAATCAGCCCCAGCATTTT.